What follows describes a single T cell receptor (beta chain). The data originate from a study of T-cell reconstitution after alpha-beta-depleted transplantation in children. During its preparation, the TCRbeta library received unique molecular identifiers. TCRdb redid the calling of the PCR reads with MiXCR, one entry per CDR3 protein. The sample yields about 610,000 distinct CDR3 sequences, roughly a tenth seen once. Trimming took off 4 bases at V and 2 bases at J, with 8 bases between the two ends. Germline V gene sequence: CDR1 DFQATT, CDR2 SNEGSKA (reference sequence). The CDR3 covers 12 residues.

The sequencing here drew on PBMCs from the stem cell graft donor, taken from the stem cell graft. V gene TRBV20-1 combines with J gene TRBJ2-5, with D possibly matching TRBD2 (5 bases). This clonotype was sampled from a human donor who donated a stem cell graft to a child with acute myeloid leukemia. The CDR3 bases are TGCAGTGCTAAAACGGGGCAAGAGACCCAGTACTTC. As protein: CSAKTGQETQYF.